The next 10 T cell receptor beta chains were all read from a single sample in a study of blood T cell repertoires in COVID-19. Sequenced by immunoSEQ multiplex PCR; TCRdb stores in-frame clones only, minus some. The sample lists a few hundred thousand clones; around 89% were seen once. Material: PBMCs or T cells enriched from blood (not recorded which). These receptors all stem from a woman between 40 and 50 years old who had recovered from COVID-19.

This rearrangement joins TRBV12-3 or TRBV12-4 to TRBJ1-3; D is unclear. V lost 8 bases and J lost 8, with 16 bases in between. The CDR3 is 13 amino acids. The CDR3 sequence is CASRISGAHTIYF. Here the CDR3 DNA reads TGTGCCAGCCGGATTTCGGGTGCTCACACCATATATTTT.

This clone was found a few times. The CDR3 coding sequence is TGCGCCAGCAGTCACGACGTCGACGACAGGGAAGTCTCCTACGAGCAGTACTTC. Translation: CASSHDVDDREVSYEQYF. The chain links TRBV23-1 to TRBJ2-7; 7 bases align to TRBD1. TRBV23-1 is annotated as an ORF whose role is uncertain. The CDR3 runs 18 residues. V lost 3 bases and J lost 0; bases outside the gene matches: 14.

The sample holds one count of this clone. The rearrangement links TRBV6-5 to TRBJ2-7; D gene ambiguous. This CDR3 is built from 11 residues. Germline assignment: CDR1 MNHEY and CDR2 SVGAGI. In DNA form, the CDR3 reads TGTCCGACAACGCTTGCCTACGAGCAGTACTTC. Amino acids: CPTTLAYEQYF.

The genes are TRBV9 and TRBJ1-1; D is possibly TRBD1 (6 bases). V lost 0 bases to trimming and J lost 5 bases, with 23 bases between them. The germline V gene encodes CDR1 SGDLS and CDR2 YYNGEE. This CDR3 contains 18 residues. The CDR3 coding sequence is TGTGCCAGCAGCGTAGTATCAGGGCCCTCCGGAAGGGGGACTGAAGCTTTCTTT. Residues: CASSVVSGPSGRGTEAFF.

Of note for this clone: At one end the junction does not follow the germline gene, possibly because of a read error. The identical CDR3 is also encoded by other nucleotide sequences in the sample. The rearrangement joins TRBV18 to TRBJ1-3; D might be TRBD1 (6 bases). CDR1 and CDR2 from the germline V gene are KGHSH and LQKENI. The CDR3 extends over 16 amino acids. CDR3 protein: CASSSSTGHSGNTIYF. The CDR3 DNA reads as TGTGCCAGCTCATCCTCTACAGGGCACTCTGGAAACACTATATATTTT.

This clone was observed once. The chain employs TRBV19 and TRBJ1-2; tentative D call: TRBD1 (6 bases). Germline CDR1 and CDR2: LNHDA and SQIVND (reference sequence). Trimming took off 6 bases at V and 4 bases at J, with 15 bases between the two ends. The CDR3 is 14 residues long. DNA of the CDR3: TGTGCCAGTAGGACAGGCCCGTGGGGCTATGGCTACACCTTC. Its protein is CASRTGPWGYGYTF.

J is TRBJ1-1 and V is TRBV12-3 or TRBV12-4; D is unclear. The CDR3 covers 10 residues. Deletions cut 7 bases from V and 11 bases from J, with 11 bases between. The CDR3 loop is CASMSARAFF. The CDR3 DNA is TGTGCCAGCATGTCAGCGCGGGCTTTCTTT.

Concerning this clone: The same CDR3 can be traced to other DNA sequences in this sample. This rearrangement joins TRBV5-1 to TRBJ1-1; a weak D match, TRBD1 (5 bases). V lost 4 bases, J lost 2 bases, and 9 bases lay in between. CDR1 SGHRS and CDR2 YFSETQ come from the germline V gene. This CDR3 is 13 amino acids long. The CDR3 DNA reads as TGCGCCAGCAGCCGTGACAGTAACACTGAAGCTTTCTTT. Amino acids: CASSRDSNTEAFF. The whole variable domain, filled in from reference TRBV5-1 and TRBJ1-1, reads KAGVTQTPRYLIKTRGQQVTLSCSPISGHRSVSWYQQTPGQGLQFLFEYFSETQRNKGNFPGRFSGRQFSNSRSEMNVSTLELGDSALYLCASSRDSNTEAFFGQGTRLTVV.

The rearrangement joins TRBV4-3 to TRBJ2-7; 9 nucleotides match TRBD2. V lost 0 bases, J lost 4 bases, and 7 bases stayed unmatched. The CDR3 totals 16 residues. Germline CDR1 is LGHNA and CDR2 is YSLEER. The CDR3 nucleotides are TGCGCCAGCAGCCAAGATCGCGCGGGAGGGCCTTACGAGCAGTACTTC. Translation gives CASSQDRAGGPYEQYF.

V and J are TRBV10-2 and TRBJ2-7; 7 bases map to TRBD2. The germline gives CDR1 WSHSY, CDR2 SAAADI. With V trimmed by 6 bases and J by 0 bases, 14 bases remained unmatched. The CDR3 runs 17 residues. The CDR3 nucleotides read TGCGCCAGCAGCGAGACTAGCTCCAAGGGAAACTCCTACGAGCAGTACTTC. Translated, it gives CASSETSSKGNSYEQYF.